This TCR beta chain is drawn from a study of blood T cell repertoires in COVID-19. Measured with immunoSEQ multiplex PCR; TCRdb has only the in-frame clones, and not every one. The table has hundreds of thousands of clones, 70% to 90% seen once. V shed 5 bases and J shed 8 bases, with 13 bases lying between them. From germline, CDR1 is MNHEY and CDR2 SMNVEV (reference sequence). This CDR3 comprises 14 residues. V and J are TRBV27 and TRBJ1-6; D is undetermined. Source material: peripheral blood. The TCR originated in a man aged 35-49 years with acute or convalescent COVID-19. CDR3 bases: TGTGCCAGCAGTGCCCAGGTTCGTGATTCACCCCTCCACTTT. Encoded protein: CASSAQVRDSPLHF.